This T cell receptor beta chain was identified in a study of shared clonotypes between healthy human individuals. Across the whole study: Donor ages ranged 18 to 49 years: two women, three men.

In germline, CDR1 is SGHAT, CDR2 FQNNGV. The CDR3 loop spans 17 amino acids. J lost 1 base, V lost 5 bases, and 12 bases had no gene match. Authors' methods: Junction-only immunoSEQ sequences carried no quality scores, so filtering differed. TCRdb keeps only in-frame clones here, not all; method: immunoSEQ multiplex PCR. V and J calls plus clone size are reproduced from that table; the DNA served to infer D and trimming. The profile shows some 2 million clones, approximately 94% of them singletons. The sample holds one count of this clone. What it binds is unknown. General observations from the study: Sequencing of the sorted subsets was shown by rarefaction to be incomplete despite large depth. Represented diversity (both genetic and exposure-history) was limited by the small number of donors.

Naive CD8 cells lacked CD45RO, underwent positive selection for CCR7 and left out terminally differentiated effector memory CD45RA+ cells. The sequence was obtained from a man aged 18 to 35 in good health. The chain links TRBV11-2 to TRBJ2-3, with 7 bases aligning to TRBD2. Sequencing was done on a sample of naive CD8+ T cells sorted from blood. The CDR3, as DNA: TGTGCCAGCAGCCTCGGGACTATCTATCTGGGCACAGATACGCAGTATTTT. This gives the protein CASSLGTIYLGTDTQYF.